This TCR beta chain was found in a study of cytomegalovirus exposure and HLA in healthy donors. Study results and caveats: Productive rates of about 90% or about 30% were seen for most TCR beta V segments in an earlier analysis. Later analysis identified about 15,000 TCR beta sequences associated with HLA alleles, using a false discovery rate threshold of 0.05. A later analysis, which compared TCR beta chains of equal frequency, found the HLA-associated ones more clonally expanded. Indistinguishable V segments such as TRBV6-2 and TRBV6-3 were excluded.

Both 60 Vbeta primers and 13 Jbeta primers went into the PCR. Generated by immunoSEQ multiplex PCR, the TCRdb table keeps only in-frame clones and is missing some. The table has 130,000 or so clones, about 75% seen once. This clone was counted between two and nine times. Its cognate antigen is unknown. Germline V gene data show CDR1 as MNHNS and CDR2 as SASEGT. The CDR3 runs 14 residues. This sequence was found in a woman in her thirties or forties in good health and CMV-seropositive. The sequenced sample was PBMCs. The chain combines TRBV6-1 with TRBJ1-1; D uncertain. The chain's CDR3 is CVSARTFMNTEAFF. DNA of the CDR3: TGTGTTAGCGCACGGACCTTCATGAACACTGAAGCTTTCTTT.